A selection of T cell receptor beta chains follows, all from one sample in a study of technical replicates of blood from a handful of donors. Measured with immunoSEQ multiplex PCR; TCRdb has only the in-frame clones, and not every one. The data hold just over 70,000 clones, with 94% observed a single time. Material for sequencing was T cells isolated from PBMCs. These receptor sequences come from a human donor in good health. Both conserved end residues are part of each CDR3. Each record gives: CDR3 protein, CDR3 DNA, J gene, clone size, D gene, V gene. A D gene is named only where the DNA matches it firmly. Clone size appears in some rows only: once, few, many, or a class for an expanded clone.

cdr3_aa: CASSFRQITEAFF
cdr3_nt: TGTGCCAGCAGTTTTAGACAGATCACTGAAGCTTTCTTT
j_call: TRBJ1-1
clone_size: .
d_call: .
v_call: TRBV27

cdr3_aa: CASSPSLGKINIQYF
cdr3_nt: TGTGCCAGCAGCCCTAGTTTAGGAAAAATAAACATTCAGTACTTC
j_call: TRBJ2-4
clone_size: .
d_call: .
v_call: TRBV9

cdr3_aa: CASGGTKNIQYF
cdr3_nt: TGTGCCAGCGGGGGGACCAAAAACATTCAGTACTTC
j_call: TRBJ2-4
clone_size: once
d_call: .
v_call: TRBV6-5

cdr3_aa: CASSLIPVPDTQYF
cdr3_nt: TGTGCCAGCAGTTTAATACCAGTCCCGGATACGCAGTATTTT
j_call: TRBJ2-3
clone_size: .
d_call: .
v_call: TRBV28

cdr3_aa: CASTKRTTRHYEQYF
cdr3_nt: TGTGCCAGCACTAAGAGGACAACCCGACACTACGAGCAGTACTTC
j_call: TRBJ2-7
clone_size: .
d_call: .
v_call: TRBV21-1

cdr3_aa: CASSPKLAGVTGELFF
cdr3_nt: TGTGCCAGCAGCCCAAAACTAGCGGGAGTGACCGGGGAGCTGTTTTTT
j_call: TRBJ2-2
clone_size: .
d_call: TRBD2
v_call: TRBV7-9

cdr3_aa: CASRRTSGTIWDTQYF
cdr3_nt: TGTGCCAGCAGAAGGACTAGCGGGACGATCTGGGATACGCAGTATTTT
j_call: TRBJ2-3
clone_size: .
d_call: TRBD2
v_call: TRBV11-2

cdr3_aa: CASKITGTGVYGYTF
cdr3_nt: TGTGCCAGCAAAATAACCGGGACAGGGGTCTATGGCTACACCTTC
j_call: TRBJ1-2
clone_size: .
d_call: TRBD1
v_call: TRBV27

cdr3_aa: CASIRGAGNTIYF
cdr3_nt: TGTGCCAGCATCAGGGGGGCTGGAAACACCATATATTTT
j_call: TRBJ1-3
clone_size: .
d_call: TRBD1
v_call: TRBV19

cdr3_aa: CASSPFGGTEAFF
cdr3_nt: TGTGCCAGCAGTCCCTTCGGGGGCACTGAAGCTTTCTTT
j_call: TRBJ1-1
clone_size: .
d_call: .
v_call: TRBV27

cdr3_aa: CASSLVAGGPNTGELFF
cdr3_nt: TGTGCCAGCAGCTTGGTAGCGGGAGGACCGAACACCGGGGAGCTGTTTTTT
j_call: TRBJ2-2
clone_size: .
d_call: TRBD2
v_call: TRBV5-4

cdr3_aa: CASSDFITDTQYF
cdr3_nt: TGTGCCAGCAGTGATTTTATCACAGATACGCAGTATTTT
j_call: TRBJ2-3
clone_size: .
d_call: .
v_call: TRBV25-1

cdr3_aa: CASSLYGQGARETQYF
cdr3_nt: TGTGCCAGCAGCCTTTACGGACAGGGGGCTAGGGAGACCCAGTACTTC
j_call: TRBJ2-5
clone_size: .
d_call: TRBD1
v_call: TRBV4-2

cdr3_aa: CASSLAIAGEEEQFF
cdr3_nt: TGTGCCAGCAGCTTAGCGATAGCGGGAGAGGAGGAGCAGTTCTTC
j_call: TRBJ2-1
clone_size: .
d_call: TRBD2
v_call: TRBV7-9

cdr3_aa: CASSLPNRGKNEQFF
cdr3_nt: TGTGCCAGCAGTTTGCCCAACAGGGGCAAGAATGAGCAGTTCTTC
j_call: TRBJ2-1
clone_size: .
d_call: TRBD1
v_call: TRBV28

cdr3_aa: CASSFRTGELFF
cdr3_nt: TGTGCCAGCAGTTTTAGAACCGGGGAGCTGTTTTTT
j_call: TRBJ2-2
clone_size: .
d_call: .
v_call: TRBV27

cdr3_aa: CSVVDGVHFYEQYF
cdr3_nt: TGCAGCGTTGTAGACGGGGTTCACTTCTACGAGCAGTACTTC
j_call: TRBJ2-7
clone_size: .
d_call: .
v_call: TRBV29-1

cdr3_aa: CASEGQAPYEQYF
cdr3_nt: TGTGCCAGCGAGGGACAGGCCCCCTACGAGCAGTACTTC
j_call: TRBJ2-7
clone_size: .
d_call: TRBD1
v_call: TRBV6-6

cdr3_aa: CASSLFTGYEQYF
cdr3_nt: TGTGCCAGCAGCTTGTTTACGGGCTACGAGCAGTACTTC
j_call: TRBJ2-7
clone_size: .
d_call: .
v_call: TRBV5-6

cdr3_aa: CAWSVVGAEKLFF
cdr3_nt: TGTGCCTGGAGTGTCGTAGGGGCTGAAAAACTGTTTTTT
j_call: TRBJ1-4
clone_size: .
d_call: .
v_call: TRBV30

cdr3_aa: CASSGTGNYGYTF
cdr3_nt: TGTGCCAGCAGCGGAACAGGGAACTATGGCTACACCTTC
j_call: TRBJ1-2
clone_size: .
d_call: .
v_call: TRBV5-4

cdr3_aa: CASRETDSRDQPQHF
cdr3_nt: TGTGCCAGCAGAGAGACAGATTCCAGAGATCAGCCCCAGCATTTT
j_call: TRBJ1-5
clone_size: .
d_call: .
v_call: TRBV28

cdr3_aa: CASSLAQGMEAFF
cdr3_nt: TGTGCCAGCAGCTTAGCGCAGGGGATGGAAGCTTTCTTT
j_call: TRBJ1-1
clone_size: .
d_call: .
v_call: TRBV7-3

cdr3_aa: CASSFRLAGEDEQFF
cdr3_nt: TGTGCCAGCAGTTTTAGACTAGCGGGAGAAGATGAGCAGTTCTTC
j_call: TRBJ2-1
clone_size: .
d_call: TRBD2
v_call: TRBV7-3

cdr3_aa: CASSRDRGAPGELFF
cdr3_nt: TGTGCCAGCAGCCGAGACAGGGGGGCTCCCGGGGAGCTGTTTTTT
j_call: TRBJ2-2
clone_size: .
d_call: TRBD1
v_call: TRBV5-6

cdr3_aa: CASSFPGVSSYEQYF
cdr3_nt: TGTGCCAGCAGTTTCCCAGGGGTTAGCTCCTACGAGCAGTACTTC
j_call: TRBJ2-7
clone_size: .
d_call: .
v_call: TRBV28

cdr3_aa: CASSERTGGEKLFF
cdr3_nt: TGTGCCAGCAGTGAACGGACAGGGGGGGAAAAACTGTTTTTT
j_call: TRBJ1-4
clone_size: .
d_call: TRBD1
v_call: TRBV25-1

cdr3_aa: CASSQGLTYEQYF
cdr3_nt: TGTGCCAGCAGCCAGGGACTAACTTACGAGCAGTACTTC
j_call: TRBJ2-7
clone_size: .
d_call: TRBD2
v_call: TRBV16

cdr3_aa: CASTSRVSYEQYF
cdr3_nt: TGTGCCAGCACCTCCAGGGTTTCCTACGAGCAGTACTTC
j_call: TRBJ2-7
clone_size: .
d_call: .
v_call: TRBV28

cdr3_aa: CASSLASRGPYNEQFF
cdr3_nt: TGTGCCAGCAGCTTAGCGAGTAGGGGGCCCTACAATGAGCAGTTCTTC
j_call: TRBJ2-1
clone_size: .
d_call: TRBD1
v_call: TRBV7-2

cdr3_aa: CASRHGDRGTTEAFF
cdr3_nt: TGCGCCAGCAGACACGGGGACAGGGGTACCACTGAAGCTTTCTTT
j_call: TRBJ1-1
clone_size: .
d_call: TRBD1
v_call: TRBV4-1

cdr3_aa: CASSLGPWNTEAFF
cdr3_nt: TGTGCCAGCAGCTTAGGCCCATGGAACACTGAAGCTTTCTTT
j_call: TRBJ1-1
clone_size: .
d_call: .
v_call: TRBV7-3